This T cell receptor beta chain appears in the sequencing data of a study of blood T cell repertoires in COVID-19. Study in general: In each case, the material was cDNA or gDNA derived from T cells, B-cell-depleted T cells, or PBMCs.

From germline, CDR1 is SQVTM and CDR2 ANQGSEA. V was shortened by 6 bases and J by 6 bases, with 18 bases between the two germline ends. The CDR3 contains 14 residues. Participant ages covered roughly 18 to 89 years across 20 to 25 US areas. Sequenced by immunoSEQ multiplex PCR; TCRdb stores in-frame clones only, minus some. The sample consists of approximately 210,000 clones, 70% to 85% of them appearing once. Sample: PBMCs or T cells enriched from blood (not recorded which). This receptor was identified in a man aged 40-49 years who had recovered from COVID-19. The chain employs TRBV29-1 and TRBJ2-1, with D uncertain. For the CDR3, the DNA is TGCAGCGTGCCTCTAGAGATACGTGCCAATGAGCAGTTCTTC. This sequence encodes CSVPLEIRANEQFF.